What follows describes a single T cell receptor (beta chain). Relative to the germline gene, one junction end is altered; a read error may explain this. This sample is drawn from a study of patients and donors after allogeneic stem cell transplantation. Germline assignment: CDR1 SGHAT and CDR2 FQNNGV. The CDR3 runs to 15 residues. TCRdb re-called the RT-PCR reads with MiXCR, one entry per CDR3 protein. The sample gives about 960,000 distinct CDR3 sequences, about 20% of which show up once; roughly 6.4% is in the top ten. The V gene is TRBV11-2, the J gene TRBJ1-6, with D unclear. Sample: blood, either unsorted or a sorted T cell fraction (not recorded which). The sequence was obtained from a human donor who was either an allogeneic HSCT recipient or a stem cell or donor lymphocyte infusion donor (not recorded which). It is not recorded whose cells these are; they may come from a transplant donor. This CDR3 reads CASSSPENYGSPPHF. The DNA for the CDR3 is TGTGCCAGCAGCTCCCCCGAGAATTACGGTTCACCCCCCCACTTT. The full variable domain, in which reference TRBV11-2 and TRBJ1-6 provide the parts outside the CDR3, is EAGVAQSPRYKIIEKRQSVAFWCNPISGHATLYWYQQILGQGPKLLIQFQNNGVVDDSQLPKDRFSAERLKGVDSTLKIQPAKLEDSAVYLCASSSPENYGSPPHFGNGTRLTVT.